This T cell receptor beta chain derives from a study of CD8 T cells in Susac syndrome. A quantity of roughly 0.5 to 1 ug RNA underwent reverse transcription using random hexamers. TCRdb independently ran MiXCR on the immunoSEQ multiplex PCR reads; one entry per CDR3 protein. This table holds approximately 74,000 distinct CDR3 sequences, over 85% found once. Through negative isolation, CD4+ and CD8+ T cells were obtained, while TEMRA cells were enriched using FACS. The TCR was taken from a human donor with Susac syndrome. Material for sequencing was CD8+ T cells from PBMCs.

The CDR3 nucleotides read TGTGCCAGCAGCTCAAAACTAGCGGGCGACACAGATACGCAGTATTTT. Translating gives CASSSKLAGDTDTQYF. This chain joins TRBV11-2 and TRBJ2-3; 9 bases fit TRBD2. After removal of 4 bases from V and 2 bases from J, the junction contained 7 bases not matched to a gene. This CDR3 has 16 residues. Germline loops: CDR1 SGHAT, CDR2 FQNNGV.